The T cell receptor beta chain described here comes from a study of radiation and T cells in renal cell carcinoma. Measured with immunoSEQ multiplex PCR; TCRdb has only the in-frame clones, and not every one. The data show approximately 80,000 clones, 80% to 90% seen once. The germline V and J ends were trimmed by 6 bases and 1 base, with 14 bases remaining between them. Germline V lookup: CDR1 MNHEY, CDR2 SVGAGI. The CDR3 covers 15 residues. Time point of the sample: blood 4 weeks post-SBRT, at nephrectomy. Noted treatment: 15 Gy SBRT to primary tumor, nephrectomy 4 weeks later. Nephrectomy followed 15 Gy stereotactic body radiation by 4 weeks.

This receptor was obtained from a woman aged 65 to 85 with renal cell carcinoma. V is TRBV6-5 and J is TRBJ2-3, with a possible D match to TRBD2 (6 bases). The sample consisted of blood, taken from a patient whose treatment included radiotherapy and nephrectomy. For the CDR3, the DNA is TGTGCCAGCAGCCGAGGCGGCGGGGGCACAGATACGCAGTATTTT. Its translation: CASSRGGGGTDTQYF.